These 27 T cell receptor beta chains share one sample of origin, sequenced in a study of identical twins. TCRdb redid the calling of the 5' RACE reads with MiXCR, one entry per CDR3 protein. The sample yields around 490,000 distinct CDR3 sequences, approximately 14% seen once. This same sample was also taken into another study, of yellow fever vaccine responses in identical twins.

The sample taken for sequencing was CD4+ T cells sorted from blood. All receptors derive from a woman aged 18 to 35 in good health.

The chain has TRBV7-2 and TRBJ2-7; 9 positions match TRBD2. V lost 2 bases and J lost 3; bases outside the gene matches: 8. The CDR3 has 16 amino acids. The germline V gene has CDR1 SGHTA and CDR2 FQGNSA. The CDR3 is CASSLRPSGANYEQYF. The CDR3 DNA reads TGTGCCAGCAGCTTACGTCCTAGCGGGGCTAACTACGAGCAGTACTTC. Drawing the rest from reference TRBV7-2 and TRBJ2-7, the complete variable domain is GAGVSQSPSNKVTEKGKDVELRCDPISGHTALYWYRQSLGQGLEFLIYFQGNSAPDKSGLPSDRFSAERTGGSVSTLTIQRTQQEDSAVYLCASSLRPSGANYEQYFGPGTRLTVT.

This clonotype occurred a few times. The rearrangement uses TRBV7-2 and TRBJ2-5; D tentatively fits TRBD1 or TRBD2 (5 bases each). Per germline, CDR1 SGHTA and CDR2 FQGNSA. This CDR3 is 17 amino acids long. The V gene lost 1 base and the J gene lost 5 bases, with 20 bases spanning the gap. CDR3 protein: CASSLVGSGPPSETQYF. DNA for the CDR3: TGTGCCAGCAGCTTAGTAGGTTCGGGGCCACCATCGGAGACCCAGTACTTC.

In its sample, this clonotype was seen many times. The rearrangement links TRBV29-1 to TRBJ1-1; 8 bases agree with TRBD1. Germline CDR1 is SQVTM and CDR2 is ANQGSEA. V was pared by 6 bases and J by 5 bases, with 8 bases of the junction left unmatched. The CDR3 is 13 residues long. The CDR3 spells CSVETGERTEAFF. The DNA for the CDR3 is TGCAGCGTCGAGACAGGGGAGAGGACTGAAGCTTTCTTT.

The V gene is TRBV5-1, the J gene TRBJ2-1; D remains unclear. Germline-derived CDR1 and CDR2 are SGHRS and YFSETQ. Trimming shortened V by 4 bases and J by 6 bases, and 5 bases separated the two germline ends. The CDR3 sequence is 11 residues long. For the CDR3, the DNA is TGCGCCAGCAGCGGTTTCAATGAGCAGTTCTTC. Translated, it gives CASSGFNEQFF. Looking up the rest from reference TRBV5-1 and TRBJ2-1 gives the full variable domain: KAGVTQTPRYLIKTRGQQVTLSCSPISGHRSVSWYQQTPGQGLQFLFEYFSETQRNKGNFPGRFSGRQFSNSRSEMNVSTLELGDSALYLCASSGFNEQFFGPGTRLTVL.

The table lists this clonotype with a few counts. The chain carries TRBV3-1 and TRBJ1-2; TRBD1 aligns across 10 bases. This CDR3 is 14 amino acids long. The germline V gene has CDR1 LGHDT and CDR2 YNNKEL (reference sequence). V dropped 3 bases and J dropped 4; count of bases not matched to a gene: 2. CDR3 coding DNA: TGTGCCAGCAGCCATGGGACAGGGGTCTATGGCTACACCTTC. Translation gives CASSHGTGVYGYTF.

The sample holds a few counts of this clonotype. The rearrangement links TRBV7-3 to TRBJ1-1; possibly TRBD1 for D (5 bases). Trimming stripped 6 bases from V and 1 base from J, with 15 bases between. In germline, CDR1 is SGHTA, CDR2 FQGTGA. The CDR3 runs 15 residues. Here the CDR3 DNA reads TGTGCCAGCAGGAATGCGGCAGGGCAGAACACTGAAGCTTTCTTT. This encodes CASRNAAGQNTEAFF.

This clonotype was recorded at least ten times. This rearrangement joins TRBV21-1 to TRBJ1-5. TRBV21-1 is a listed pseudogene. The length of the CDR3 is 14 residues. The CDR3 DNA reads as TGTGCCAGCAGCAATGGGAACAAGTATCAGCCCCAGCATTTT. Residues: CASSNGNKYQPQHF.

This clonotype was observed at least ten times. V gene TRBV27 combines with J gene TRBJ2-5, with 7 bases matching TRBD1. Germline assignment: CDR1 MNHEY and CDR2 SMNVEV (reference sequence). This CDR3 is 14 amino acids long. V trimming: 4 bases; J trimming: 1 base; junction bases outside the gene matches: 3. DNA of the CDR3: TGTGCCAGCAGTTCGGGACAGCTCCAAGAGACCCAGTACTTC. Translating gives CASSSGQLQETQYF.

The chain combines TRBV7-3 with TRBJ2-3; TRBD2 agrees at 7 bases. This CDR3 is built from 14 residues. Germline CDR1 reads SGHTA; CDR2 reads FQGTGA. After removal of 2 bases from V and 3 bases from J, the junction contained 2 bases not matched to a gene. Written as DNA, the CDR3 is TGTGCCAGCAGCTTATGGGAGGGGACAGATACGCAGTATTTT. Its protein is CASSLWEGTDTQYF.

This sequence joins TRBV27 and TRBJ2-5; D is ambiguous. CDR1 and CDR2 (germline): MNHEY, SMNVEV (reference sequence). The CDR3 sequence is 13 residues long. Trimming removed 3 bases from V and 1 base from J, with 6 bases in between. CDR3 residues: CASSFSFQETQYF. The CDR3 DNA reads TGTGCCAGCAGTTTCAGTTTCCAAGAGACCCAGTACTTC.

This clonotype has more than one count but fewer than ten. The CDR3 nucleotides read TGTGCCAGCTCACCGAAGGAAGGGCACAATGAGCAGTTCTTC. It is translated as CASSPKEGHNEQFF. The rearrangement uses TRBV18 and TRBJ2-1, with D hard to call. Trimming left V 3 bases short and J 5 bases short, with 11 bases between. Germline V lookup: CDR1 KGHSH, CDR2 LQKENI. The CDR3 consists of 14 residues.

V gene TRBV2 combines with J gene TRBJ2-5; 10 bases agree with TRBD1. Germline values: CDR1 SNHLY, CDR2 FYNNEI. The CDR3 runs to 15 residues. J lost 3 bases, V lost 3 bases, and 4 bases had no gene match. CDR3 protein: CASSDRDRGKETQYF. CDR3 in DNA: TGTGCCAGCAGTGACCGGGACAGGGGAAAAGAGACCCAGTACTTC.

On this clonotype itself: The junction shows a germline mismatch at one end, possibly a read error. This chain joins TRBV7-2 and TRBJ2-1; TRBD1 might be the D (7 bases). Germline-derived CDR1 and CDR2 are SGHTA and FQGNSA. The CDR3 runs 16 residues. The CDR3 sequence is CASSLVQGGSGNVQFF. DNA for the CDR3: TGTGCCAGCAGCTTAGTGCAGGGGGGCTCGGGAAATGTGCAGTTCTTC.

This clonotype was counted between two and nine times. V gene TRBV2 combines with J gene TRBJ1-1; 7 nucleotides align to TRBD1. CDR1 and CDR2 (germline): SNHLY, FYNNEI. The junction had 2 bases not matched to a gene; V was cut back by 7 bases and J by 0 bases. This CDR3 region has 13 residues. CDR3 loop: CASKGQLNTEAFF. The DNA of the CDR3 is TGTGCCAGCAAGGGACAGTTGAACACTGAAGCTTTCTTT.

The chain combines TRBV7-9 with TRBJ2-1, with D perhaps TRBD1 or TRBD2 (5 bases each). The V gene's germline CDR1 is SEHNR and CDR2 FQNEAQ (reference sequence). The CDR3 has 13 residues. Trimming shortened V by 2 bases and J by 12 bases, and 14 bases separated the two germline ends. The CDR3 here is CASSLPLQGRQFF. In DNA form, the CDR3 reads TGTGCCAGCAGCTTACCTCTCCAGGGACGGCAGTTCTTC.

V gene TRBV6-1 combines with J gene TRBJ1-6; 7 bases map to TRBD1. The ends lost 5 bases at V and 10 bases at J; junction bases unmatched: 8. Per germline, CDR1 MNHNS and CDR2 SASEGT. The CDR3 has 14 amino acids. The CDR3 here is CASSRRQGESPLHF. CDR3 DNA sequence: TGTGCCAGCAGTCGACGACAGGGCGAGTCACCCCTCCACTTT.

This clonotype has only a few counts. The J gene is TRBJ2-7, the V gene TRBV20-1; 9 nucleotides agree with TRBD2. The ends lost 4 bases at V and 5 bases at J; junction bases unmatched: 15. Germline values: CDR1 DFQATT, CDR2 SNEGSKA (reference sequence). This CDR3 has 16 residues. CDR3 in amino acids: CSATDLVAGASHEQYF. The CDR3 bases are TGCAGTGCTACGGACCTAGTAGCGGGAGCTAGCCACGAGCAGTACTTC.

This chain uses TRBV7-9 with TRBJ2-7; D gene uncertain. The CDR3 is made up of 12 amino acids. Trimming removed 5 bases from V and 3 bases from J, with 8 bases in between. Germline V gene sequence: CDR1 SEHNR, CDR2 FQNEAQ (reference sequence). The CDR3 bases are TGTGCCAGCAGCCCTGTGATCTACGAGCAGTACTTC. This codes for CASSPVIYEQYF.

This chain joins TRBV20-1 and TRBJ2-7; 10 positions agree with TRBD1. Germline CDR1 and CDR2: DFQATT and SNEGSKA (reference sequence). The CDR3 covers 15 residues. Germline trimming cut 0 bases from V and 4 bases from J; bases unmatched to any gene: 6. The CDR3 spells CSARDPRTGGYEQYF. As DNA, the CDR3 is TGCAGTGCTAGAGATCCCCGGACAGGGGGTTACGAGCAGTACTTC.

J is TRBJ1-6 and V is TRBV10-3, with D unresolved. CDR1 and CDR2 from the germline V gene are ENHRY and SYGVKD. Trimming shortened V by 0 bases and J by 7 bases, and 10 bases separated the two germline ends. CDR3 length: 15 residues. The CDR3 protein is CAISESQPVNSPLHF. CDR3 coding DNA: TGTGCCATCAGTGAGTCTCAGCCGGTCAATTCACCCCTCCACTTT.

This clonotype was counted between two and nine times. The J gene is TRBJ2-7, the V gene TRBV10-3, with 8 bases that match TRBD1. This CDR3 is built from 15 residues. Germline CDR1 reads ENHRY; CDR2 reads SYGVKD. The J segment lost 5 bases and the V segment lost 1 base, leaving 7 bases of the junction unmatched. CDR3 protein: CAISELGQGANEQYF. DNA of the CDR3: TGTGCCATCAGTGAGTTGGGGCAGGGGGCCAACGAGCAGTACTTC.

V gene TRBV4-3 combines with J gene TRBJ2-2, with D possibly TRBD1 on 6 matching bases. This CDR3 has 16 residues. The V end was cut by 1 base, the J end by 5 bases, with 14 bases between. Germline V CDR1 and CDR2: LGHNA, YSLEER. The CDR3, as DNA: TGCGCCAGCAGCCAAGTCATGGGGGCCGGGACCGGGGAGCTGTTTTTT. Translating gives CASSQVMGAGTGELFF.

This clonotype was picked up a small number of times. The rearrangement uses TRBV20-1 and TRBJ1-5; no definite D call. Trimming stripped 0 bases from V and 6 bases from J, with 15 bases between. Per the germline V gene, CDR1 is DFQATT and CDR2 is SNEGSKA (reference sequence). There are 15 residues in the CDR3. CDR3 bases: TGCAGTGCTAGAGATGACGACAAGGTGAGTCAGCCCCAGCATTTT. Its translation: CSARDDDKVSQPQHF.

V usage is TRBV27 and J usage is TRBJ2-2; 7 bases line up with TRBD1. Germline assignment: CDR1 MNHEY and CDR2 SMNVEV (reference sequence). This CDR3 is 13 amino acids long. The junction had 6 bases not matched to a gene; V was cut back by 7 bases and J by 7 bases. Here the CDR3 DNA reads TGTGCCAGCACGAGGGGGCAGGGCGGGGAGCTGTTTTTT. Translating gives CASTRGQGGELFF.

The chain employs TRBV7-2 and TRBJ2-1, with 9 nucleotides matching TRBD2. With V trimmed by 5 bases and J by 2 bases, 4 bases remained unmatched. Germline lookup yields CDR1 SGHTA and CDR2 FQGNSA. This CDR3 has 15 amino acids. CDR3 coding DNA: TGTGCCAGCAGCCCTAGCGGGGCAACCTACAATGAGCAGTTCTTC. Translation gives CASSPSGATYNEQFF.

V is TRBV2 and J is TRBJ2-5; D not resolved. The CDR3 totals 15 residues. Looked up from germline, CDR1 is SNHLY and CDR2 is FYNNEI. V was clipped by 7 bases and J by 1 base, with 16 bases between them. The chain's CDR3 is CASTSPQSFQETQYF. The CDR3 bases are TGTGCCAGCACTTCCCCCCAGAGCTTCCAAGAGACCCAGTACTTC.

The genes are TRBV5-5 and TRBJ2-3; a possible D gene is TRBD1 (6 bases). Germline values: CDR1 SGHKS, CDR2 YYEKEE (reference sequence). The CDR3 has 15 amino acids. V lost 3 bases, J lost 1 base, and 12 bases lay in between. The CDR3 coding sequence is TGTGCCAGCAGCTGGACAGTCTTCGGCACAGATACGCAGTATTTT. Amino acids: CASSWTVFGTDTQYF.